This is a list of T cell receptor beta chains from one sample in a study of vaccination effects on CD4 cells after COVID-19. Their target antigens are unknown. TCRdb keeps only in-frame clones here, not all; method: immunoSEQ multiplex PCR. The sample has tens of thousands of clones, 76% seen once; the top ten hold about 5%. Sequences were derived from CD4+ T cells from PBMCs cultured with HIV peptides, sampled before COVID-19 vaccination. All receptors come from a human donor who had a prior SARS-CoV-2 infection. The conserved cysteine and the conserved F or W are not part of the CDR3 here. The D gene is left open where the match is weak.

TRBJ2-3 TRBD2 TRBV6-6 ASRSSLAGATDTQY
TRBJ1-6 NA TRBV7-9 ASSLGRGNSPLH
TRBJ2-6 TRBD1 TRBV2 ASSGDRTGANVLT
TRBJ1-2 TRBD1 TRBV7-3 ASSARQGFGYT
TRBJ1-4 TRBD1 TRBV6-5 ASNGQVEEKLF
TRBJ2-2 TRBD2 TRBV2 ASRILAGPTGELF
TRBJ1-3 NA TRBV20-1 SGSSGNTIY
TRBJ2-5 TRBD2 TRBV5-1 ASSLAGRGSQETQY
TRBJ1-5 TRBD1 TRBV4-2 ASSQEVSRGNQPQH
TRBJ2-3 TRBD2 TRBV29-1 SEKALSGTDTQY
TRBJ2-3 TRBD2 TRBV9 ASSFSGLAGADTQY
TRBJ1-6 NA TRBV30 AWRIWDNSPLH
TRBJ2-7 NA TRBV5-1 ASSVGATYEQY
TRBJ2-7 TRBD1 TRBV5-6 ASSSGTGALSSYEQY
TRBJ2-2 TRBD1 TRBV6-2/TRBV6-3 ASSLRADRGWTGELF
TRBJ2-7 NA TRBV10-3 AISPPGPPYEQY
TRBJ2-2 NA TRBV7-9 ASSLYPEHTGELF
TRBJ2-7 TRBD1 TRBV2 ASSEQGALYEQY
TRBJ1-2 NA TRBV5-1 ASSRGEPYGYT
TRBJ2-7 NA TRBV2 ASSEWQASVSEQY
TRBJ2-1 NA TRBV9 ASSVVGFGEQF
TRBJ1-1 TRBD1 TRBV19 ASNRDSAMSLRTEAF
TRBJ2-7 TRBD1 TRBV18 ASSYNPGQIYEQY
TRBJ1-4 TRBD1 TRBV2 ASSKVGDREEKLF
TRBJ1-1 TRBD1 TRBV3-1/TRBV3-2 ASSQVGTGGAF
TRBJ2-1 TRBD2 TRBV25-1 ASSELGSGAWGEQF
TRBJ2-1 NA TRBV28 ASSYRGQWLAGSSYNEQF
TRBJ2-1 NA TRBV27 ASSLNRYNEQF
TRBJ2-7 NA TRBV25-1 ASARGGAVYEQY
TRBJ2-7 TRBD1 TRBV4-2 ASSQAGQGASEQY
TRBJ1-1 NA TRBV10-3 AIRGPGENTEAF
TRBJ1-5 TRBD1 TRBV7-2 ASSQGSGTGQPQH
TRBJ2-1 NA TRBV2 ASSKRFIRGNEQF
TRBJ2-3 NA TRBV5-1 ASSLSGTDTQY
TRBJ2-7 NA TRBV7-8 ASSSPGRRTYEQY
TRBJ2-7 NA TRBV27 ASSLTGRMPYEQY
TRBJ1-1 NA TRBV2 ASGIPGASNTEAF
TRBJ2-5 TRBD1 TRBV9 ASSLSGQGAGETQY
TRBJ2-7 TRBD2 TRBV6-5 ASSNLAGGNYEQY
TRBJ1-3 NA TRBV7-9 ASSLAAGPGNTIY
TRBJ2-1 NA TRBV7-7 ASSTTILGNEQF